One sample yielded the 21 T cell receptor beta chains listed below, sequenced in a study of T-cell memory formation after mild COVID-19. Each CDR3 protein is one row after TCRdb ran MiXCR on the 5' RACE reads. Seen here are roughly 250,000 distinct CDR3 sequences, about 17% observed once, and the top ten hold roughly 3.6%. Sequenced sample: PBMCs or a T cell subset sorted from them (not recorded which). The receptors were sampled from a man aged 18 to 30 who had mild COVID-19 (a few samples of this study predate the infection). Cell type and time point are not known.

This clonotype was found many times. J is TRBJ1-6 and V is TRBV10-3; D uncertain. Germline V gives CDR1 ENHRY, CDR2 SYGVKD. Between the trimmed V and J ends, which lost 3 bases and 8 bases, there was a span of 11 bases. CDR3 length: 14 amino acids. The CDR3 sequence is CAISESGEDSPLHF. The CDR3 DNA reads as TGTGCCATCAGTGAATCTGGGGAGGATTCACCCCTCCACTTT.

The V and J genes are TRBV4-3 and TRBJ1-1, with 7 bases matching TRBD1. The V segment lost 7 bases and the J segment 6 bases; nucleotides outside the gene matches: 11. The CDR3 is made up of 14 amino acids. CDR1 LGHNA and CDR2 YSLEER come from the germline V gene. CDR3 in DNA: TGCGCCAGCACAGCCGACATAGGGGGCGCTGAAGCTTTCTTT. Amino acid sequence: CASTADIGGAEAFF.

In nucleotides, the CDR3 is TGCAGTGCTATTCACCCCGGACAGGCGGCCTACGAGCAGTACTTC. It yields the protein CSAIHPGQAAYEQYF. This chain links TRBV20-1 with TRBJ2-7, with TRBD1 matching over 7 bases. There are 15 residues in the CDR3. The germline V gene encodes CDR1 DFQATT and CDR2 SNEGSKA (reference sequence). With 4 bases clipped from V and 2 bases from J, the junction kept 11 bases outside the gene matches.

This chain joins TRBV2 and TRBJ2-7; D possibly corresponds to TRBD2 (5 bases). V lost 7 bases, J lost 0 bases, and 16 bases lay in between. CDR1 SNHLY and CDR2 FYNNEI come from the germline V gene. The CDR3 length is 15 residues. The CDR3 DNA reads TGTGCCAGCACCTCCTCCTGGGAGAGCTCCTACGAGCAGTACGTC. Translated: CASTSSWESSYEQYV.

The genes are TRBV28 and TRBJ1-5, with TRBD1 identical over 10 bases. Germline CDR1 reads MDHEN; CDR2 reads SYDVKM. Trimming at V came to 7 bases and at J to 7 bases, leaving 13 bases not matched to a gene. This CDR3 has 16 amino acids. The CDR3 reads CASTPARDRGRQPQHF. CDR3 nucleotides: TGTGCCAGCACCCCCGCGAGGGACAGGGGCAGGCAGCCCCAGCATTTT.

Only one count was recorded for this clonotype. The chain carries TRBV5-1 and TRBJ2-5; D is perhaps TRBD1 or TRBD2 (6 bases each). The germline V and J ends were trimmed by 2 bases and 5 bases, with 13 bases remaining between them. CDR1 is SGHRS and CDR2 is YFSETQ in the germline V gene. This CDR3 is built from 14 residues. DNA for the CDR3: TGCGCCAGCAGCTTACAGGGACGGGAGGAGACCCAGTACTTC. Encoded protein: CASSLQGREETQYF.

This clonotype was counted many times. The chain joins TRBV5-1 to TRBJ2-6; tentatively, D is TRBD1 (6 bases). V was clipped by 4 bases and J by 0 bases, with 14 bases between them. The CDR3 length is 17 residues. Germline V lookup: CDR1 SGHRS, CDR2 YFSETQ. CDR3 sequence (DNA): TGCGCCAGCAGCGTACAGGGTTCCCTCTCTGGGGCCAACGTCCTGACTTTC. It translates to CASSVQGSLSGANVLTF.

The chain uses TRBV29-1 and TRBJ1-2, with 9 bases fitting TRBD1. The CDR3 contains 14 residues. V trimming: 6 bases; J trimming: 2 bases; junction bases outside the gene matches: 7. CDR1 is SQVTM, CDR2 ANQGSEA, per germline. This CDR3 reads CSVAQGARNYGYTF. CDR3 nucleotide sequence: TGCAGCGTGGCACAGGGGGCGCGGAACTATGGCTACACCTTC.

This chain uses TRBV12-3 or TRBV12-4 with TRBJ2-3; D might be TRBD1 (6 bases). Trimming stripped 7 bases from V and 1 base from J, with 6 bases between. The CDR3 has 12 amino acids. The CDR3 protein is CASKGGTDTQYF. In DNA, the CDR3 is TGTGCCAGCAAGGGGGGCACAGATACGCAGTATTTT.

CDR3 sequence reads: CASSYSRDWGYTF. CDR3 sequence (DNA): TGTGCCAGCAGTTACTCGAGGGACTGGGGCTACACCTTC. The chain has TRBV6-5 and TRBJ1-2, with D possibly matching TRBD1 (5 bases). Trimming pared 0 bases from V and 8 bases from J, leaving 10 bases between. The CDR3 loop spans 13 amino acids. CDR1 and CDR2 (germline): MNHEY, SVGAGI.

The chain links TRBV3-1 to TRBJ2-2, with D unclear. The length of the CDR3 is 16 residues. Per germline, CDR1 LGHDT and CDR2 YNNKEL (reference sequence). V shed 1 base and J shed 5 bases, with 14 bases lying between them. The CDR3 spells CASSQASSRSTGELFF. In DNA, the CDR3 is TGTGCCAGCAGCCAAGCCAGTAGTAGGTCGACCGGGGAGCTGTTTTTT.

V and J are TRBV7-2 and TRBJ2-3; 11 bases map to TRBD2. The V gene's germline CDR1 is SGHTA and CDR2 FQGNSA. Losses at the gene ends were 2 bases for V and 3 bases for J; bases not matched to a gene: 10. The CDR3 runs 18 residues. Here the CDR3 DNA reads TGTGCCAGCAGCTTACCCGAAAGTAGCGGGGGGGTTACAGATACGCAGTATTTT. Residues: CASSLPESSGGVTDTQYF.

Only a few counts were recorded for this clonotype. This chain links TRBV5-5 with TRBJ1-2; a possible D gene is TRBD1 (5 bases). This CDR3 is built from 11 residues. Germline V gene lookup returns CDR1 SGHKS and CDR2 YYEKEE (reference sequence). Trimming removed 6 bases at V and 7 bases at J, with 10 bases between. CDR3 in amino acids: CASTRGVGYTF. The CDR3 DNA sequence: TGTGCCAGCACCCGGGGGGTTGGCTACACCTTC.

This chain connects TRBV20-1 to TRBJ2-1, with unresolved D. V dropped 3 bases and J dropped 9 bases, with 9 bases sitting between them. CDR3 size: 11 residues. Germline lookup yields CDR1 DFQATT and CDR2 SNEGSKA (reference sequence). The CDR3 loop reads CSASLPGEQFF. CDR3 in DNA: TGCAGTGCTAGCCTGCCGGGTGAGCAGTTCTTC.

This clonotype was recorded many times. The genes are TRBV12-3 or TRBV12-4 and TRBJ2-2; tentatively, D is TRBD1 (5 bases). This CDR3 region has 13 residues. V lost 2 bases and J lost 6, with 7 bases in between. The CDR3 reads CASSLQGAGELFF. CDR3 sequence (DNA): TGTGCCAGCAGTTTACAGGGCGCCGGGGAGCTGTTTTTT.

This clonotype has at least ten counts. The J gene is TRBJ2-2, the V gene TRBV5-4, with D hard to call. The V and J ends lost 4 bases and 7 bases respectively, with 11 bases between them. CDR1 SGHNT and CDR2 YYREEE come from the germline V gene (reference sequence). This CDR3 is 13 amino acids long. This chain's CDR3 is CASSTSRGGELFF. CDR3 nucleotide sequence: TGTGCCAGCAGCACCAGCAGAGGCGGGGAGCTGTTTTTT.

This clonotype turned up a few times. The chain is built from TRBV4-3 and TRBJ1-1; D not resolved. The CDR3 covers 13 residues. The V gene's germline CDR1 is LGHNA and CDR2 YSLEER. Trimming removed 2 bases at V and 5 bases at J, with 9 bases between. The CDR3 is CASSQRAVTEAFF. The CDR3, as DNA: TGCGCCAGCAGCCAAAGAGCGGTTACTGAAGCTTTCTTT.

This clonotype was counted a few times. The chain is built from TRBV4-2 and TRBJ1-2; D ambiguous. CDR1 and CDR2 from the germline V gene are LGHNA and YNFKEQ. The V and J ends lost 5 bases and 3 bases respectively, with 7 bases between them. The CDR3 is 12 residues long. In DNA, the CDR3 is TGTGCCAGCAGCGGAGAGTACTATGGCTACACCTTC. This gives the protein CASSGEYYGYTF.

This clonotype has just a few counts. The chain recombines TRBV7-3 with TRBJ2-5, with D perhaps TRBD2 (5 bases). The germline V gene encodes CDR1 SGHTA and CDR2 FQGTGA. V was pared by 5 bases and J by 5 bases, with 12 bases between. CDR3 length equals 13 residues. The CDR3 here is CASSPGSLETQYF. CDR3 DNA: TGTGCCAGCAGCCCGGGGAGTTTGGAGACCCAGTACTTC.

A few counts support this clonotype. The rearrangement joins TRBV7-2 to TRBJ1-2; D uncertain. Germline-derived CDR1 and CDR2 are SGHTA and FQGNSA. V was clipped by 5 bases and J by 2 bases, with 12 bases between them. CDR3 length: 14 residues. This CDR3 reads CASSHLQKNYGYTF. CDR3 coding DNA: TGTGCCAGCAGCCACCTTCAGAAAAACTATGGCTACACCTTC.

J is TRBJ1-2 and V is TRBV12-3 or TRBV12-4, with a weak D call TRBD1 (5 bases). The CDR3 sequence is 17 residues long. V shed 5 bases and J shed 2 bases, with 21 bases lying between them. The CDR3: CASSVDPRDWGNYGYTF. As DNA, the CDR3 is TGTGCCAGCAGTGTGGATCCCCGGGACTGGGGAAACTATGGCTACACCTTC.